This T cell receptor beta chain appears in the sequencing data of a study of PD-1 blockade in mismatch repair-deficient tumors. About the study: Patients had about a dozen mismatch repair-deficient cancer types and were previously treated and progressing.

With respect to this clone: What it recognizes is unknown.

With 2 bases removed from V and 9 bases from J, the gap between germline ends came to 4 bases. Germline V gives CDR1 MGHRA, CDR2 YSYEKL. The CDR3 extends over 11 amino acids. Notes on the study in general: Rapid post-treatment expansion, then contraction, generally preceding radiologic response, marked tumor-resident clones.

The repertoire was sequenced with immunoSEQ multiplex PCR; TCRdb's copy has only in-frame clones and lacks some. Here the sample spans some 84,000 clones, around 85% being singletons. All patients were mismatch repair deficient, assessed by either PCR or immunohistochemistry. The TCR-sequenced patients were three responders to pembrolizumab. The sequenced sample was peripheral blood, obtained 12 weeks after starting pembrolizumab. V gene TRBV4-1 combines with J gene TRBJ2-2; D unclear. The sequence derives from an adult with mismatch repair-deficient cancer. The CDR3 DNA follows: TGCGCCAGCAGCCAAAACCGGGAGCTGTTTTTT. Translating gives CASSQNRELFF.